The rows below give T cell receptor beta chains drawn from one sample of a study of blood T cell repertoires in COVID-19. Produced via immunoSEQ multiplex PCR; TCRdb's table is partial and in-frame only. In the table there are hundreds of thousands of clones, approximately 86% of which are singletons. Sequencing was performed on PBMCs or T cells enriched from blood (not recorded which). The receptors shown here come from a woman aged 25 to 39 with acute COVID-19. Both conserved end residues are part of each CDR3. The order of the fields is D gene, J gene, clone size, V gene, CDR3 DNA, CDR3 protein. D genes are given only for firm matches. Expanded clones get a size class; other rows say once, few or many, or leave the size out.

TRBD1,TRBJ1-3,once,TRBV6-5,TGTGCCAGCAGAGAGACAGGGTATGGAAACACCATATATTTT,CASRETGYGNTIYF
NA,TRBJ2-7,NA,TRBV2,TGTGCCAGCAGTGAGTATCCAGGGTACGAGCAGTACTTC,CASSEYPGYEQYF
TRBD1,TRBJ1-1,NA,TRBV30,TGTGCCCGGTCCGGGACAGGGAATCCTGAAGCTTTCTTT,CARSGTGNPEAFF
NA,TRBJ1-4,NA,TRBV25-1,TGTGCCAGCAGTGAAGAGGGAAAACTGTTTTTT,CASSEEGKLFF
NA,TRBJ2-7,NA,TRBV6-2/TRBV6-3,TGTGCCAGCAGTTCCGGGGAAACGGGGGAGCAGTACTTC,CASSSGETGEQYF
TRBD1,TRBJ1-2,NA,TRBV20-1,TGCAGTGCTGGTGACAGGGAAGTGTCGGGCTACACCTTC,CSAGDREVSGYTF
NA,TRBJ1-2,NA,TRBV24-1,TGTGCCACCAGTGGAGTCGATGGCTACACCTTC,CATSGVDGYTF
NA,TRBJ1-1,NA,TRBV21-1,TGTGCCAGCAACCCAGGGCGAGACAGGGGGCGGTGGAACACTGAAGCTTTCTTT,CASNPGRDRGRWNTEAFF
TRBD1,TRBJ2-7,once,TRBV5-8,TGTGCCAGCAGCTTTATCCCCCAGGGGGACGAGCAGTACTTC,CASSFIPQGDEQYF
TRBD1,TRBJ1-6,NA,TRBV25-1,TGTGCCAGCAGTATAGGGACAGGGGTCTCACCCCTCCACTTT,CASSIGTGVSPLHF
NA,TRBJ1-2,once,TRBV19,TGTGCCAGTAGTATCTCCCGGGACAACTTCTATGGCTACACCTTC,CASSISRDNFYGYTF
NA,TRBJ1-1,NA,TRBV12-3/TRBV12-4,TGTGCCAGCAGTTTATCGGTGACTGAAGCTTTCTTT,CASSLSVTEAFF
NA,TRBJ1-5,NA,TRBV6-2/TRBV6-3,TGTGCCAGCAGTTACGCGGGCGACAACAATAGCAATCAGCCCCAGCATTTT,CASSYAGDNNSNQPQHF
TRBD1,TRBJ1-2,NA,TRBV12-3/TRBV12-4,TGTGCCAGCAGTACAGGGGACGACTATGGCTACACCTTC,CASSTGDDYGYTF
TRBD2,TRBJ2-5,NA,TRBV3-1/TRBV3-2,TGTGCCAGCAGCCACAACCCACGAAGCGGGGGTGAGACCCAGTACTTC,CASSHNPRSGGETQYF
NA,TRBJ2-7,NA,TRBV7-9,TGTGCCAGCAGCTCTAACAGGGCCCTTCCGGAGCAGTACTTC,CASSSNRALPEQYF
NA,TRBJ1-3,NA,TRBV5-1,TGCGCCAGCAGCTTCGGGAGTTCCTCTGGAAACACCATATATTTT,CASSFGSSSGNTIYF
NA,TRBJ1-4,NA,TRBV19,TGTGCCAGTAGTATTCAGGGAAATGAAAAACTGTTTTTT,CASSIQGNEKLFF
TRBD1,TRBJ1-2,NA,TRBV7-8,TGTGCCAGCAGGCAGGGGGCGAACTATGGCTACACCTTC,CASRQGANYGYTF
NA,TRBJ2-5,NA,TRBV4-1,TGCGCCAGCAGCCACCCCAAGGCCGGCAGGTTGCAAGAGACCCAGTACTTC,CASSHPKAGRLQETQYF
NA,TRBJ1-6,NA,TRBV19,TGTGCCAGTAGTATTCGGGGATCTAATTCACCCCTCCACTTT,CASSIRGSNSPLHF
NA,TRBJ2-2,NA,TRBV5-5,TGTGCCAGCAGCCTGGACCCCCGGGGCACCGGGGAGCTGTTTTTT,CASSLDPRGTGELFF
TRBD1,TRBJ2-7,NA,TRBV12-5,TGTGCTAGTGGTTTGGGACAGGGGATGGTACACGAGCAGTACTTC,CASGLGQGMVHEQYF
NA,TRBJ2-5,NA,TRBV5-1,TGCGCCAGCAGCTCCGGACAGATCAAAGAGACCCAGTACTTC,CASSSGQIKETQYF
TRBD1,TRBJ2-7,NA,TRBV6-5,TGTGCCAGCAGAAAGACAGGGGACAGATACGAGCAGTACTTC,CASRKTGDRYEQYF
TRBD2,TRBJ2-1,NA,TRBV13,TGTGCCACCCAAGGGACTAGCGGGGGAAAAAGACAGAATGAGCAGTTCTTC,CATQGTSGGKRQNEQFF
NA,TRBJ2-1,NA,TRBV5-4,TGTGCCAGCAGCTTGTCCGGGGAATGGAATGAGCAGTTCTTC,CASSLSGEWNEQFF
NA,TRBJ1-3,NA,TRBV3-1/TRBV3-2,TGTGCCAGCAGCCAAGATGGCAGCTCTGGAAACACCATATATTTT,CASSQDGSSGNTIYF
TRBD1,TRBJ2-3,NA,TRBV10-3,TGTGCCATCAGTGAGTCGTGGACAGGCTCGACTGCTACGCAGTATTTT,CAISESWTGSTATQYF
NA,TRBJ1-2,NA,TRBV20-1,TGCAGTGCTAGAAGGGGCTATGGCTACACCTTC,CSARRGYGYTF
TRBD1,TRBJ2-6,NA,TRBV6-1,TGTGCCAGCAGTGAAGCGGGATGGACAGGCGGGGCCAACGTCCTGACTTTC,CASSEAGWTGGANVLTF
NA,TRBJ1-5,few,TRBV7-9,TGTGCCAGCAGCTTAGACAGGGATCAGCCCCAGCATTTT,CASSLDRDQPQHF
NA,TRBJ1-1,NA,TRBV15,TGTGCCACCAGCAGAGATAGGGCAGGGCTTGGAGCTTTCTTT,CATSRDRAGLGAFF
NA,TRBJ1-2,NA,TRBV12-3/TRBV12-4,TGTGCCAGCAGTTACAGCGGAATTGATGGCTACACCTTC,CASSYSGIDGYTF
TRBD2,TRBJ2-1,NA,TRBV10-1,TGCGCCAGCAGTGAGTCCGGACTAGCGGGGATGAATGAGCAGTTCTTC,CASSESGLAGMNEQFF
NA,TRBJ1-2,NA,TRBV19,TGTGCCAGTAGGGGCCAGGGAATTCTATATGGCTACACCTTC,CASRGQGILYGYTF
NA,TRBJ1-2,NA,TRBV4-1,TGCGCCAGCAGCCAAGATCGGGGCTATGGCTACACCTTC,CASSQDRGYGYTF
TRBD1,TRBJ1-2,once,TRBV18,TGTGCCAGCTCACCAGGAAGGGACAGGGAAGTATGGTATGGCTACACCTTC,CASSPGRDREVWYGYTF
TRBD2,TRBJ2-2,NA,TRBV3-1/TRBV3-2,TGTGCCAGCAGCGCATTAGCGGGGGGGCAAGGCACCGGGGAGCTGTTTTTT,CASSALAGGQGTGELFF
NA,TRBJ1-1,NA,TRBV12-3/TRBV12-4,TGTGCCAGCAGTCGGAACACTGAAGCTTTCTTT,CASSRNTEAFF
TRBD1,TRBJ2-5,NA,TRBV18,TGTGCCAGCTCACGCCGAACAGGGGCAGAGACCCAGTACTTC,CASSRRTGAETQYF
NA,TRBJ1-2,NA,TRBV7-9,TGTGCCAGCAGCTCAGGCGGGTTGAGCTACACCTTC,CASSSGGLSYTF